This T cell receptor (beta chain) is from a study of blood T cell repertoires in COVID-19. The overall study: The analysed material was cDNA or gDNA that came from T cells, B-cell-depleted T cells, or PBMCs.

Produced via immunoSEQ multiplex PCR; TCRdb's table is partial and in-frame only. The sample includes some 96,000 clones, 75% to 90% of them seen just once. The CDR3 consists of 18 residues. V was trimmed by 3 bases and J by 2 bases, leaving 20 bases between them. Germline V gene lookup returns CDR1 SNHLY and CDR2 FYNNEI. The sequencing sample was made of peripheral blood. This chain connects TRBV2 to TRBJ2-1; tentatively, D is TRBD2 (6 bases). The clonotype was recovered from an older man with acute or convalescent COVID-19. This CDR3 reads CASSETLSGLQTYNEQFF. For the CDR3, the DNA is TGTGCCAGCAGTGAGACATTATCGGGACTCCAAACCTACAATGAGCAGTTCTTC.